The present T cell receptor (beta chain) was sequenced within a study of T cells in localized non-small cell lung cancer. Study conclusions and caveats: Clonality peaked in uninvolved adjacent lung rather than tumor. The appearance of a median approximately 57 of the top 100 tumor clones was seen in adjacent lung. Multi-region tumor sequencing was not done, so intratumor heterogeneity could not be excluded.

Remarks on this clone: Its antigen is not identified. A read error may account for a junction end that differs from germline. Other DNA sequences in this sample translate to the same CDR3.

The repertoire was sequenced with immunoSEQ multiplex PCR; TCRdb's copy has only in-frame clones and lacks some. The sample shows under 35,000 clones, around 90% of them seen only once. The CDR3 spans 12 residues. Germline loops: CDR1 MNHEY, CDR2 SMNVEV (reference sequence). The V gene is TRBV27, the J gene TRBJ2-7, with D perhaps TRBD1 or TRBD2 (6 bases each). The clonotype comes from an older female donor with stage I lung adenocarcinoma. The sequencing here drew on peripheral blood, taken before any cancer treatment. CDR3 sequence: CASRAGQGVQYF. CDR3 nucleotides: TGCGCCAGCAGGGCGGGACAAGGAGTTCAGTACTTC.